A single sample gave rise to the 7 T cell receptor beta chains below, sequenced in a study of control samples from healthy donors and cancer patients. Using immunoSEQ multiplex PCR, the repertoire was profiled, and TCRdb retains in-frame clones only, with some absent. Found here are 90,000 to 100,000 clones, about nine tenths of them singletons; the top ten hold around 3.5%. The sequencing sample was made of blood. The receptor source for this set is a woman aged 18-29 years in good health.

V usage is TRBV6-1 and J usage is TRBJ1-4; D not certain. The CDR3 sequence is 13 residues long. The V gene lost 1 base and the J gene lost 8 bases, with 8 bases spanning the gap. Germline CDR1 is MNHNS and CDR2 is SASEGT. CDR3 protein: CASSEVRQEKLFF. The DNA for the CDR3 is TGTGCCAGCAGTGAAGTTCGTCAGGAAAAACTGTTTTTT.

The chain couples TRBV7-2 to TRBJ1-2; a possible D gene is TRBD1 (6 bases). The CDR3 length is 15 residues. Trimming stripped 5 bases from V and 3 bases from J, with 16 bases between. Germline V gene sequence: CDR1 SGHTA, CDR2 FQGNSA. Here the CDR3 DNA reads TGTGCCAGCAGCATACCTAACAGGGATTACTATGGCTACACCTTC. This sequence encodes CASSIPNRDYYGYTF.

The V gene is TRBV21-1, the J gene TRBJ2-4; the DNA was not compared with TRBD1, the D call given in the table. TRBV21-1 is assigned pseudogene status. The CDR3 runs 16 residues. Here the CDR3 reads CASSPGTDLAKNIQYF. The CDR3 DNA sequence: TGTGCCAGCAGCCCTGGGACAGACTTAGCCAAAAACATTCAGTACTTC.

The V call is TRBV6-4, the J call TRBJ1-6; D is unresolved. The germline V gene has CDR1 MRHNA and CDR2 SNTAGT. V was pared by 3 bases and J by 7 bases, with 13 bases between. The CDR3 runs 15 residues. For the CDR3, the DNA is TGTGCCAGCAGTGAATTTACCCAGCCCAATTCACCCCTCCACTTT. Translated: CASSEFTQPNSPLHF.

The rearrangement uses TRBV27 and TRBJ2-7; a possible D gene is TRBD1 (6 bases). V lost 6 bases and J 4 bases, leaving 19 bases between the germline ends. Germline V gene sequence: CDR1 MNHEY, CDR2 SMNVEV (reference sequence). The CDR3 totals 15 residues. The CDR3: CASSQTPTGEYEQYF. In DNA, the CDR3 is TGTGCCAGCAGCCAAACCCCGACAGGAGAGTACGAGCAGTACTTC.

The genes are TRBV28 and TRBJ1-1; D is perhaps TRBD1 (5 bases). Germline CDR1 is MDHEN and CDR2 is SYDVKM. CDR3 length: 15 amino acids. The V gene lost 6 bases and the J gene lost 4 bases, with 18 bases spanning the gap. Written as DNA, the CDR3 is TGTGCCAGCAGCCCCCCTGAGGCAGGGACCACTGAAGCTTTCTTT. Its translation: CASSPPEAGTTEAFF.

This clone occurred once. The rearrangement uses TRBV27 and TRBJ1-5; D gene uncertain. V gave up 7 bases and J gave up 7 bases, with 11 bases separating them. This CDR3 contains 12 residues. Germline CDR1 reads MNHEY; CDR2 reads SMNVEV (reference sequence). The CDR3 protein is CASTPPRQPQHF. The CDR3 region has the DNA TGTGCCAGCACCCCCCCGAGGCAGCCCCAGCATTTT.